This entry describes one T cell receptor beta chain. Its antigen is not identified. The CDR3 has 16 residues. V shed 0 bases, J shed 7 bases, and the junction held 4 bases outside the gene matches. Germline V gene data show CDR1 as LGHNA and CDR2 as YSLEER. Time point meaning: patch test 2, 6 weeks after DPC sensitization. Treatment of the sample: therapeutic diphenylcyclopropenone sensitization with weekly scalp DPC. Only after blood had been drawn was each patch test applied. The sample belongs to a study of human T cells and chemical hapten exposure. For the study at large: Per-sample TCR yield variability stemmed mainly from small pooled library volume differences.

TCRdb re-called the RACE reads with MiXCR, one entry per CDR3 protein. The top ten clones hold about 1.4% of a sample with about 85,000 distinct CDR3 sequences, roughly 11% of them seen once. Regarding the study as a whole: Patch test score rose with PT1 expanded TCRs, significant at 8, 16, 32, not 4.

The sequence was collected from a man younger than 35 with alopecia areata. Some clones in this sample may be carry-over from other donors' samples. Specimen: whole blood, collected in connection with sensitization to the hapten diphenylcyclopropenone (DPC). The chain is built from TRBV4-3 and TRBJ1-4; 11 bases match TRBD1. CDR3 DNA: TGCGCCAGCAGCCAAGAAGGACAGGGGGCAAGTGAAAAACTGTTTTTT. Protein product: CASSQEGQGASEKLFF.